The 29 T cell receptor beta chains in this list originate from one sample, sequenced in a study of CD8 T cells in ankylosing spondylitis. One entry per CDR3 protein, called by TCRdb with MiXCR from the 5' RACE reads. There are about 230,000 distinct CDR3 sequences in the sample; 7.5% to 9.5% occur only once, and around 4.8% lies in the top ten. Sequencing input: blood, either unsorted or a sorted T cell fraction (not recorded which). These receptors originate from a female donor with ankylosing spondylitis or in good health (not recorded which).

This clonotype was counted many times. The V call is TRBV7-9, the J call TRBJ2-5, with D unclear. Trimming pared 5 bases from V and 2 bases from J, leaving 15 bases between. The CDR3 runs to 15 residues. Germline assignment: CDR1 SEHNR and CDR2 FQNEAQ (reference sequence). DNA of the CDR3: TGTGCCAGCAGCCGAACGATTTTGGAGCAAGAGACCCAGTACTTC. It yields the protein CASSRTILEQETQYF.

This clonotype occurred many times. The rearrangement joins TRBV15 to TRBJ2-3; D might be TRBD2 (6 bases). Germline V gene sequence: CDR1 LNHNV, CDR2 YYDKDF (reference sequence). The CDR3 totals 14 residues. The V and J ends lost 1 base and 2 bases respectively, with 7 bases between them. The CDR3 sequence is CATSRGGVTDTQYF. DNA of the CDR3: TGTGCCACCAGCAGAGGGGGGGTCACAGATACGCAGTATTTT.

In this sample, this clonotype turned up many times. V and J are TRBV3-2 and TRBJ2-6. TRBV3-2 is listed as a pseudogene. This CDR3 contains 19 residues. Here the CDR3 DNA reads TGTGCCAGCAGCACCTACCCGACAACTTGGGACTCTGGGGCCAACGTCCTGACTTTC. It is translated as CASSTYPTTWDSGANVLTF.

The J gene is TRBJ2-1, the V gene TRBV6-2 or TRBV6-3; TRBD2 matches at 14 bases. J gave up 2 bases and V 5 bases, and 5 bases lay outside the gene matches. CDR3 length equals 17 residues. Germline assignment: CDR1 MNHEY and CDR2 SVGEGT. The DNA for the CDR3 is TGTGCCAGCAGTACCGGGACTAGCGGGAGACCCTACAATGAGCAGTTCTTC. It translates to CASSTGTSGRPYNEQFF.

This clonotype was observed many times. The rearrangement joins TRBV5-1 to TRBJ2-2; either TRBD1 or TRBD2 may fit D (5 bases each). CDR1 SGHRS and CDR2 YFSETQ come from the germline V gene. This CDR3 comprises 16 residues. Trimming removed 0 bases from V and 0 bases from J, with 9 bases in between. The CDR3 coding sequence is TGCGCCAGCAGCTTGGATCGGGGCGCGAACACCGGGGAGCTGTTTTTT. Residues: CASSLDRGANTGELFF.

This clonotype was recorded at least ten times. The rearrangement links TRBV6-1 to TRBJ2-3; TRBD1 agrees at 10 bases. Per the germline V gene, CDR1 is MNHNS and CDR2 is SASEGT. The CDR3 runs to 15 residues. Trimming at V came to 6 bases and at J to 3 bases, leaving 6 bases not matched to a gene. The CDR3 DNA reads TGTGCCAGCAGCCCGACAGGGGGCTTTACAGATACGCAGTATTTT. This gives the protein CASSPTGGFTDTQYF.

This clonotype was counted ten times or more. The chain joins TRBV7-6 to TRBJ2-1; TRBD2 matches 10 bases. This CDR3 contains 19 residues. The junction had 13 bases not matched to a gene; V was cut back by 5 bases and J by 0 bases. Germline CDR1 reads SGHVS; CDR2 reads FNYEAQ. The CDR3 DNA sequence: TGTGCCAGCAGCCTGGGGGAACTAGCGGGGTTTAGCTCCTACAATGAGCAGTTCTTC. It specifies CASSLGELAGFSSYNEQFF.

This clonotype has ten or more counts. The chain carries TRBV20-1 and TRBJ1-2; no reliable D call. V lost 6 bases and J 0 bases, leaving 17 bases between the germline ends. This CDR3 region has 15 residues. The germline V gene has CDR1 DFQATT and CDR2 SNEGSKA (reference sequence). The CDR3 coding sequence is TGCAGTGCCCCCGACCCCAACAGCCCTAACTATGGCTACACCTTC. Translating gives CSAPDPNSPNYGYTF.

This clonotype was recorded at least ten times. The chain carries TRBV20-1 and TRBJ2-5, with TRBD2 matching over 8 bases. The germline V gene has CDR1 DFQATT and CDR2 SNEGSKA (reference sequence). There are 15 residues in the CDR3. V was clipped by 3 bases and J by 2 bases; unmatched bases: 8. The DNA for the CDR3 is TGCAGTGCTAGGGCTCTACGGGAGGGTCAAGAGACCCAGTACTTC. Translating gives CSARALREGQETQYF.

The chain joins TRBV11-2 to TRBJ2-7; D remains unclear. V lost 1 base, J lost 2 bases, and 9 bases lay in between. Germline values: CDR1 SGHAT, CDR2 FQNNGV. The CDR3 runs 14 residues. CDR3 nucleotide sequence: TGTGCCAGCAGCTTAGGGGTAGGACCCTACGAGCAGTACTTC. Its protein product is CASSLGVGPYEQYF.

Only a few counts were recorded for this clonotype. This chain connects TRBV7-2 to TRBJ2-5; D uncertain. CDR3 length: 15 residues. The germline V gene has CDR1 SGHTA and CDR2 FQGNSA. V shed 5 bases and J shed 1 base, with 14 bases lying between them. The CDR3 protein is CASSHQAASQETQYF. CDR3 bases: TGTGCCAGCAGCCACCAGGCGGCCAGCCAAGAGACCCAGTACTTC.

The table lists this clonotype with many counts. The V and J genes are TRBV30 and TRBJ2-2; D is unresolved. In germline, CDR1 is GTSNPN, CDR2 SVGIG (reference sequence). The V end lost 4 bases, the J end lost 2 bases, and 14 bases lay between the germline ends. The CDR3 consists of 15 residues. CDR3 nucleotide sequence: TGTGCCTGGAATGGGATGTCACTAAACACCGGGGAGCTGTTTTTT. Protein: CAWNGMSLNTGELFF.

The chain couples TRBV7-9 to TRBJ1-1; D call uncertain. Per germline, CDR1 SEHNR and CDR2 FQNEAQ (reference sequence). Deletions cut 6 bases from V and 6 bases from J, with 14 bases between. The CDR3 has 13 amino acids. The CDR3 DNA is TGTGCCAGCAGATCGGGGATAGGCGCTGAAGCTTTCTTT. Translated, it gives CASRSGIGAEAFF.

This clonotype was recorded many times. The rearrangement joins TRBV10-3 to TRBJ2-1; 10 positions match TRBD1. The CDR3 runs 15 residues. The ends lost 2 bases at V and 7 bases at J; junction bases unmatched: 5. CDR1 is ENHRY, CDR2 SYGVKD, per germline. This chain's CDR3 is CAISEKDRGGNEQFF. The CDR3 DNA follows: TGTGCCATCAGTGAGAAGGACAGGGGGGGGAATGAGCAGTTCTTC.

This clonotype has at least ten counts. J is TRBJ1-1 and V is TRBV29-1; weak D call: TRBD1 (5 bases). The CDR3 is 13 amino acids. Trimming removed 1 base at V and 6 bases at J, with 12 bases between. The germline V gene has CDR1 SQVTM and CDR2 ANQGSEA. CDR3 nucleotide sequence: TGCAGCGTTGAAGGGCAGGGACTGGCTGAAGCTTTCTTT. This encodes CSVEGQGLAEAFF.

This clonotype was seen at least ten times. Here the CDR3 reads CSVAGDPNEKLFF. CDR3 coding DNA: TGCAGCGTTGCAGGGGACCCTAATGAAAAACTGTTTTTT. The V call is TRBV29-1, the J call TRBJ1-4; TRBD1 might be the D (6 bases). The germline V gene has CDR1 SQVTM and CDR2 ANQGSEA. Trimming pared 4 bases from V and 3 bases from J, leaving 9 bases between. The CDR3 extends over 13 amino acids. Looking up the rest from reference TRBV29-1 and TRBJ1-4 gives the full variable domain: SAVISQKPSRDICQRGTSLTIQCQVDSQVTMMFWYRQQPGQSLTLIATANQGSEATYESGFVIDKFPISRPNLTFSTLTVSNMSPEDSSIYLCSVAGDPNEKLFFGSGTQLSVL.

This clonotype was seen many times. The chain carries TRBV6-1 and TRBJ2-6; no firm D call. Between the trimmed V and J ends, which lost 6 bases and 0 bases, there was a span of 6 bases. CDR1 MNHNS and CDR2 SASEGT come from the germline V gene. This CDR3 has 14 residues. In DNA, the CDR3 is TGTGCCAGCAGGGCTAGCTCTGGGGCCAACGTCCTGACTTTC. Protein product: CASRASSGANVLTF.

Ten or more counts support this clonotype. The rearrangement links TRBV10-3 to TRBJ1-2; D not certain. The CDR3 has 17 residues. The V gene lost 0 bases and the J gene lost 3 bases, with 17 bases spanning the gap. The germline V gene has CDR1 ENHRY and CDR2 SYGVKD. This chain's CDR3 is CAISESVAVGKDYGYTF. As DNA, the CDR3 is TGTGCCATCAGTGAGTCGGTGGCCGTCGGTAAGGACTATGGCTACACCTTC.

This clonotype was observed a few times. This chain uses TRBV7-9 with TRBJ2-2, with unresolved D. V lost 5 bases and J lost 7, with 5 bases in between. CDR3 length equals 11 residues. CDR1 SEHNR and CDR2 FQNEAQ come from the germline V gene (reference sequence). CDR3 coding DNA: TGTGCCAGCAGCAAAAGCGGGGAGCTGTTTTTT. It codes for CASSKSGELFF.

This clonotype came up many times. J is TRBJ2-5 and V is TRBV20-1; the D gene is possibly TRBD1 (5 bases). V lost 1 base and J 5 bases, leaving 11 bases between the germline ends. This CDR3 has 13 amino acids. Germline V gene lookup returns CDR1 DFQATT and CDR2 SNEGSKA (reference sequence). The CDR3: CSARGQQRETQYF. DNA of the CDR3: TGCAGTGCTAGAGGACAGCAAAGGGAGACCCAGTACTTC.

This clonotype showed up many times. This sequence joins TRBV29-1 and TRBJ1-2, with 8 bases identical to TRBD1. This CDR3 has 11 residues. Germline-derived CDR1 and CDR2 are SQVTM and ANQGSEA. V dropped 5 bases and J dropped 6; count of bases not matched to a gene: 2. This chain's CDR3 is CSVTGGHGYTF. The CDR3, as DNA: TGCAGCGTTACAGGGGGGCATGGCTACACCTTC.

This clonotype was observed many times. This chain joins TRBV11-2 and TRBJ2-1; D is uncertain. With 8 bases removed from V and 8 bases from J, the gap between germline ends came to 19 bases. The CDR3 covers 14 residues. From germline, CDR1 is SGHAT and CDR2 FQNNGV. Here the CDR3 reads CASGRLTRRDEQFF. The CDR3 DNA is TGTGCCAGCGGTCGCCTCACGCGGCGAGATGAGCAGTTCTTC.

The chain links TRBV15 to TRBJ1-5, with a possible D match to TRBD1 (5 bases). The CDR3 spans 8 residues. Germline V CDR1 and CDR2: LNHNV, YYDKDF (reference sequence). The CDR3 nucleotides are TGTGAAGTCTTGGGGGAGCATTTT. Protein product: CEVLGEHF.

The chain has TRBV11-2 and TRBJ2-1, with 7 bases fitting TRBD2. V gave up 5 bases and J gave up 7 bases; unmatched junction bases: 20. There are 18 residues in the CDR3. Germline CDR1 SGHAT, CDR2 FQNNGV. CDR3 sequence (DNA): TGTGCCAGCAGCCTCCCGGTGGAGGGAGGGCCGAGAAGAAATGAGCAGTTCTTC. It codes for CASSLPVEGGPRRNEQFF.

This clonotype was seen many times. The chain employs TRBV24-1 and TRBJ2-2; D is unclear. The CDR3 loop spans 13 amino acids. Trimming removed 3 bases from V and 3 bases from J, with 4 bases in between. Germline V CDR1 and CDR2: KGHDR, SFDVKD. This CDR3 reads CATSDRDTGELFF. CDR3 nucleotide sequence: TGTGCCACCAGTGATCGGGACACCGGGGAGCTGTTTTTT.

This clonotype has at least ten counts. The V gene is TRBV4-2, the J gene TRBJ1-4; D is possibly TRBD1 (6 bases). Germline-derived CDR1 and CDR2 are LGHNA and YNFKEQ. The CDR3 runs to 16 residues. Trimming shortened V by 1 base and J by 2 bases, and 11 bases separated the two germline ends. In DNA form, the CDR3 reads TGTGCCAGCAGCCAAGTAACAGGGCGGACTAATGAAAAACTGTTTTTT. It encodes CASSQVTGRTNEKLFF.

In this sample, this clonotype turned up a few times. The V and J genes are TRBV6-5 and TRBJ2-7; 8 positions match TRBD1. V gave up 0 bases and J gave up 1 base; unmatched junction bases: 5. The germline V gene encodes CDR1 MNHEY and CDR2 SVGAGI. This CDR3 has 16 residues. CDR3 DNA: TGTGCCAGCAGTTACTCGCAGGGGGCTGCGTCCTACGAGCAGTACTTC. Its protein is CASSYSQGAASYEQYF.

The table lists this clonotype with many counts. V gene TRBV28 combines with J gene TRBJ2-5; 7 bases agree with TRBD1. CDR3 length: 14 residues. Per germline, CDR1 MDHEN and CDR2 SYDVKM. V gave up 3 bases and J gave up 5 bases; unmatched junction bases: 6. Written as DNA, the CDR3 is TGTGCCAGCAGTTTCCGGGACAGCCAGGAGACCCAGTACTTC. Residues: CASSFRDSQETQYF.

This clonotype was seen repeatedly, ten times or more. The CDR3 DNA reads TGTGCCAGCAGTTCCGAGCGGGGGGGGGAGACCCAGTACTTC. Amino acid sequence: CASSSERGGETQYF. The chain joins TRBV12-3 or TRBV12-4 to TRBJ2-5; 10 positions agree with TRBD2. The CDR3 runs 14 residues. With 4 bases clipped from V and 5 bases from J, the junction kept 4 bases outside the gene matches.